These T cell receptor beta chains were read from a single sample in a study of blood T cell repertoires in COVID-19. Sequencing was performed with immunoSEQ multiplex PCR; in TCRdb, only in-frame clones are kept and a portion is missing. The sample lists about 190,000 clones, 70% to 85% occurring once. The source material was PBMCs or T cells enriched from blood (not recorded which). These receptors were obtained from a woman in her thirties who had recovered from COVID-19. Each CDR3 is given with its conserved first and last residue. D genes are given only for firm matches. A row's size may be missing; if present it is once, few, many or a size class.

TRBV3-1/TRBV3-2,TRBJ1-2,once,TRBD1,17,TGTGCCAGCAGCCCCCCCCGGTGGGACAGGCTACGTTATGGCTACACCTTC,CASSPPRWDRLRYGYTF
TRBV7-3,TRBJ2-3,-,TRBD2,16,TGTGCCAGCAGCTTATTGGCGGGAGGGTACACAGATACGCAGTATTTT,CASSLLAGGYTDTQYF
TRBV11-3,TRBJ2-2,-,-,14,TGTGCCAGCAGCTTAGCCAGGGGAGCCGGGGAGCTGTTTTTT,CASSLARGAGELFF
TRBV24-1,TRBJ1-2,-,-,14,TGTGCCACCAGTGACCCAGGGGCCGGCTATGGCTACACCTTC,CATSDPGAGYGYTF
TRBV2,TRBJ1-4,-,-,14,TGTGCCAGCAGTGACGGGGGTGCGGTTGAAAAACTGTTTTTT,CASSDGGAVEKLFF
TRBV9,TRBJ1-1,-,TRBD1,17,TGTGCCAGCAGCGTCCGAGGGGCGACAGGGGGGAACACTGAAGCTTTCTTT,CASSVRGATGGNTEAFF
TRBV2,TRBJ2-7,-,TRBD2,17,TGTGCCAGCAGTGAAGAACTAGCGGGAGGGATTTTTTACGAGCAGTACTTC,CASSEELAGGIFYEQYF
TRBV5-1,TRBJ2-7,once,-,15,TGCGCCAGCAGCTTGGTGCAGGGTGTCTCCTGCGAGCAGTACTTC,CASSLVQGVSCEQYF
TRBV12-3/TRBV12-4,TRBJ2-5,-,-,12,TGTGCCAGCAACAGGTTCCAAGAGACCCAGTACTTC,CASNRFQETQYF
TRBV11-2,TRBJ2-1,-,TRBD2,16,TGTGCCAGCAGCTTAGACAGGGGACTAGCTCGAGATGAGCAGTTCTTC,CASSLDRGLARDEQFF
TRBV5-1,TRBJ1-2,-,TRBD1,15,TGCGCCAGCAGCTTGGCCCCGGACAGGAACTATGGCTACACCTTC,CASSLAPDRNYGYTF
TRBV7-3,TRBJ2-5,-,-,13,TGTGCCAGCAGCTTACAGTTTAGCCTTGACCAGTACTTC,CASSLQFSLDQYF
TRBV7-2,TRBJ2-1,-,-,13,TGTGCCAGTACCCCGGGCGGGGCCAATGAGCAGTTCTTC,CASTPGGANEQFF
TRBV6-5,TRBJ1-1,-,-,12,TGTGCCAGCAGCTCAATCGGGACAAGTGCTTTCTTT,CASSSIGTSAFF
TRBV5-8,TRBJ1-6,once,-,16,TGTGCCAGCAGCTTGGCCCCGAGCTCCTATAATTCACCCCTCCACTTT,CASSLAPSSYNSPLHF
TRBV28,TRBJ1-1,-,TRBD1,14,TGTGCCAGCGCCTATTTGACAGGGGCCCCTGAAGCTTTCTTT,CASAYLTGAPEAFF
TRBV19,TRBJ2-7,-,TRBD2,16,TGTGCCAGTAGTGCTGCCGGGACTAGCGGGACCTACGAGCAGTACTTC,CASSAAGTSGTYEQYF
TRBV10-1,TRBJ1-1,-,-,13,TGCGCCAGCAGTGAGGAGGGGAACACTGAAGCTTTCTTT,CASSEEGNTEAFF
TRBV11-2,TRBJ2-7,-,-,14,TGTGCCAGCAGCTTAAGCGTTCCATTCTACGAGCAGTACTTC,CASSLSVPFYEQYF
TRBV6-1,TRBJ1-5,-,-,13,TGTGCCAGCAGTGACAGTTTTGATCAGCCCCAGCATTTT,CASSDSFDQPQHF
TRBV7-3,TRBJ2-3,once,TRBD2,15,TGTGCCAGCAGCTCACGCGGACTAGGTGGGGATACGCAGTATTTT,CASSSRGLGGDTQYF
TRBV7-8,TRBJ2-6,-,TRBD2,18,TGTGCCAGCAGCTTAGCGGGACTAGATTTTGCCGGGGCCAACGTCCTGACTTTC,CASSLAGLDFAGANVLTF